This record looks at one TCR beta chain sequence and its context. The data originate from a study of blood T cell repertoires in COVID-19. Whole-study context: COVID-19 samples, acute and convalescent, were from the United States, Italy and Spain. Sources were T cells, B-cell-depleted T cells, or PBMCs; the material itself was cDNA or gDNA.

Study processing details: Nucleated cell counts were estimated from reference gene primer amplification. Measured with immunoSEQ multiplex PCR; TCRdb has only the in-frame clones, and not every one. D and trimming were read from the DNA, whereas the V and J calls and clone size are those reported in that table. In the table there are about 200,000 clones, less than 90% of which are singletons. Sequencing was done on a sample of peripheral blood. The TCR was taken from a woman in her forties or fifties with acute or convalescent COVID-19.

The CDR3 region is CASSRGGLEKLFF. CDR3 coding DNA: TGTGCCAGTAGTAGGGGGGGACTCGAAAAACTGTTTTTT. The rearrangement joins TRBV19 to TRBJ1-4; a weak D match, TRBD1 (5 bases). Germline V gives CDR1 LNHDA, CDR2 SQIVND (reference sequence). V was clipped by 4 bases and J by 8 bases, with 11 bases between them. This CDR3 region has 13 residues. Looking up the rest from reference TRBV19 and TRBJ1-4 gives the full variable domain: DGGITQSPKYLFRKEGQNVTLSCEQNLNHDAMYWYRQDPGQGLRLIYYSQIVNDFQKGDIAEGYSVSREKKESFPLTVTSAQKNPTAFYLCASSRGGLEKLFFGSGTQLSVL.